The source of this T cell receptor beta chain is a study of naive and memory T cell subsets. Study-wide results and limits: Potentially, T cell activation and differentiation skew this RNA-based measurement.

Blood and skin TCR RNA was reverse transcribed with alpha and beta constant primers. Amplification of ligated cDNA took four PCR rounds with SP2 and nested alpha and beta constant primers. In TCRdb, the 5' RACE reads were re-called with MiXCR into one record per CDR3 protein. The sample has more than 20,000 distinct CDR3 sequences; roughly 4% are singletons. With regard to this clonotype: Antigen unknown.

Whole blood, 2.5 to 3 ml, came from adult healthy volunteers. The library had UMIs added by 3' ligation of an oligonucleotide to TCR cDNA. Reverse transcription used DNase-treated unsorted total RNA, aiming for roughly 1 to 1000 ng. CDR1 is MDHEN, CDR2 SYDVKM, per germline. The CDR3 loop spans 12 amino acids. V was cut by 7 bases and J by 10 bases, with 13 bases left in between. The J gene is TRBJ1-4, the V gene TRBV28, with D possibly being TRBD1 (5 bases). The clonotype originates from a male donor in good health. The CDR3 nucleotides read TGTGCCAGCATGATGACCGGGGGAAAACTGTTTTTT. Its translation is CASMMTGGKLFF.